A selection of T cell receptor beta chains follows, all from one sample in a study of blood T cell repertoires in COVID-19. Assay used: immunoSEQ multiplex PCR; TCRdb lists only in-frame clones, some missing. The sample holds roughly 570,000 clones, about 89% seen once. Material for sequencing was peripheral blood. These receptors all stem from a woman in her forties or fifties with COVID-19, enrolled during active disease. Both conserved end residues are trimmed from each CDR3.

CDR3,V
ASSQVGTGDMNTEAF,TRBV3-1/TRBV3-2
ASSPPGSGDTIY,TRBV18
ASSYSDRPDNEQF,TRBV6-6
ASSLNGGRTNTEAF,TRBV7-2
ATSQGSLSIQY,TRBV6-5
ASSDRVVSTQY,TRBV9
ASSTGGWASGAYNEQF,TRBV11-2
ASSWTMGGTIY,TRBV2
ASSLGAVTNEKLF,TRBV5-1
ASGTGLYGYT,TRBV19
ASSPLSSSYNEQF,TRBV28
ASSLAGDGYGYT,TRBV11-2
ASSERGGRGASYGYT,TRBV6-1
ASSSQAANYGYT,TRBV7-9
AWRKYLGQSNTEAF,TRBV30
ASSLRGLDSYEQY,TRBV5-6
SARIGEAF,TRBV20-1
ATSDPRTGSNEQF,TRBV24-1
SVEDPGGLTEAF,TRBV29-1
ASSQAPPEVGDEQY,TRBV4-1
ASSPSGKTEAF,TRBV6-5
ASSQVPVSNYGYT,TRBV4-1
ASSAGTSSAEQF,TRBV2